One and the same sample provided the 25 T cell receptor beta chains below, sequenced in a study of T cell responses to AZD1222 COVID-19 vaccine. Profiled with immunoSEQ multiplex PCR; TCRdb holds only in-frame clones, not every one. Of about 92,000 clones listed, around 84% are singletons. Sample: peripheral blood, taken on day 0 of AZD1222 vaccination. The source of these receptors is an adult in good health.

The V and J genes are TRBV19 and TRBJ2-7; 11 nucleotides agree with TRBD1. Looked up from germline, CDR1 is LNHDA and CDR2 is SQIVND (reference sequence). This CDR3 comprises 15 residues. The junction had 1 base not matched to a gene; V was cut back by 0 bases and J by 3 bases. CDR3 protein: CASSIDGTGGYEQYF. The CDR3 DNA follows: TGTGCCAGTAGTATAGACGGGACAGGGGGCTACGAGCAGTACTTC. The whole variable domain, filled in from reference TRBV19 and TRBJ2-7, reads DGGITQSPKYLFRKEGQNVTLSCEQNLNHDAMYWYRQDPGQGLRLIYYSQIVNDFQKGDIAEGYSVSREKKESFPLTVTSAQKNPTAFYLCASSIDGTGGYEQYFGPGTRLTVT.

The chain carries TRBV25-1 and TRBJ2-5; 8 nucleotides agree with TRBD2. The CDR3 is made up of 17 amino acids. Germline-derived CDR1 and CDR2 are MGHDK and SYGVNS. The trim removed 1 base at V and 4 bases at J, leaving 11 bases unmatched. CDR3 nucleotides: TGTGCCAGCAGTGAATCCACCGGACTAGCTGGGGGAGAGACCCAGTACTTC. The encoded protein is CASSESTGLAGGETQYF.

The chain carries TRBV4-1 and TRBJ1-3; D ambiguous. Germline CDR1 and CDR2: MGHRA and YSYEKL. The CDR3 covers 13 residues. V dropped 0 bases and J dropped 8 bases, with 8 bases sitting between them. The CDR3 is CASSQEEGDTIYF. The CDR3 DNA reads TGCGCCAGCAGCCAAGAGGAAGGTGACACCATATATTTT.

V and J are TRBV4-1 and TRBJ2-3, with D tentatively TRBD1 or TRBD2 (5 bases each). Trimming took 4 bases from V and 0 from J, leaving 11 bases between them. The germline gives CDR1 MGHRA, CDR2 YSYEKL. The CDR3 sequence is 15 residues long. The CDR3: CASSPRDGSTDTQYF. CDR3 nucleotides: TGCGCCAGCAGCCCCCGGGACGGCAGCACAGATACGCAGTATTTT.

The gene calls are TRBV12-3 or TRBV12-4 and TRBJ1-5; 7 bases are a match to TRBD1. This CDR3 comprises 13 residues. V was pared by 7 bases and J by 4 bases, with 4 bases of the junction left unmatched. CDR3 sequence reads: CASTLTGNQPQHF. The CDR3 DNA reads as TGTGCCAGCACCTTGACAGGGAATCAGCCCCAGCATTTT.

This sequence joins TRBV28 and TRBJ1-3, with 8 bases identical to TRBD1. This CDR3 comprises 13 residues. V shed 6 bases, J shed 4 bases, and the junction held 2 bases outside the gene matches. Germline V lookup: CDR1 MDHEN, CDR2 SYDVKM. The CDR3 DNA is TGTGCCAGCAGCAGGGGGCGAGGAAACACCATATATTTT. It yields the protein CASSRGRGNTIYF.

The CDR3 here is CASIQDRPNTEAFF. CDR3 sequence (DNA): TGTGCCAGCATCCAAGACAGGCCTAACACTGAAGCTTTCTTT. The chain carries TRBV25-1 and TRBJ1-1; a possible D gene is TRBD1 (6 bases). CDR1 is MGHDK, CDR2 SYGVNS, per germline. Trimming removed 7 bases at V and 2 bases at J, with 14 bases between. The CDR3 is 14 amino acids.

The gene calls are TRBV30 and TRBJ2-7, with 12 bases that match TRBD2. The CDR3 is made up of 14 amino acids. Germline trimming cut 3 bases from V and 5 bases from J; bases unmatched to any gene: 5. Per the germline V gene, CDR1 is GTSNPN and CDR2 is SVGIG (reference sequence). The CDR3 sequence: CAWRTSGGPHEQYF. In DNA, the CDR3 is TGTGCCTGGAGGACTAGCGGGGGCCCCCACGAGCAGTACTTC. Complete variable domain (other parts from reference TRBV30 and TRBJ2-7): SQTIHQWPATLVQPVGSPLSLECTVEGTSNPNLYWYRQAAGRGLQLLFYSVGIGQISSEVPQNLSASRPQDRQFILSSKKLLLSDSGFYLCAWRTSGGPHEQYFGPGTRLTVT.

This clone has only a few counts. The chain has TRBV5-5 and TRBJ2-7, with D possibly being TRBD2 (5 bases). Germline CDR1 SGHKS, CDR2 YYEKEE (reference sequence). This CDR3 contains 14 residues. Trimming shortened V by 1 base and J by 3 bases, and 11 bases separated the two germline ends. The CDR3 DNA reads as TGTGCCAGCAGCTTGATTCCGGGAAACTACGAGCAGTACTTC. Its protein product is CASSLIPGNYEQYF.

The chain uses TRBV4-2 and TRBJ2-3, with TRBD2 identical over 10 bases. V was pared by 1 base and J by 0 bases, with 7 bases of the junction left unmatched. Germline assignment: CDR1 LGHNA and CDR2 YNFKEQ. The CDR3 spans 18 residues. The chain's CDR3 is CASSQVLAGASSTDTQYF. CDR3 DNA: TGTGCCAGCAGCCAAGTCCTAGCGGGGGCTTCCAGCACAGATACGCAGTATTTT.

The rearrangement joins TRBV5-1 to TRBJ1-1; no clear D gene. CDR3 length equals 15 residues. V dropped 2 bases and J dropped 0 bases, with 11 bases sitting between them. Germline CDR1 SGHRS, CDR2 YFSETQ. CDR3 nucleotides: TGCGCCAGCAGCTTAAACGTCAGGATGAACACTGAAGCTTTCTTT. This sequence encodes CASSLNVRMNTEAFF.

This clone was detected only a few times. The chain combines TRBV5-1 with TRBJ2-7; the D is unclear. The CDR3 totals 13 residues. V lost 5 bases and J lost 0, with 9 bases in between. Looked up from germline, CDR1 is SGHRS and CDR2 is YFSETQ. The CDR3 bases are TGCGCCAGCAGGAGGATTTCCTCCTACGAGCAGTACTTC. The encoded protein is CASRRISSYEQYF.

The CDR3, as DNA: TGTGCCAGCAGCCTCGGCGGGGCGAGGAACACTGAAGCTTTCTTT. It specifies CASSLGGARNTEAFF. The gene calls are TRBV11-3 and TRBJ1-1; D possibly corresponds to TRBD1 (5 bases). CDR1 is SGHNT, CDR2 YENEEA, per germline. V was cut by 5 bases and J by 1 base, with 14 bases left in between. This CDR3 contains 15 residues.

The genes are TRBV6-5 and TRBJ1-2; possible D gene TRBD1, 6 bases. Germline V gene data show CDR1 as MNHEY and CDR2 as SVGAGI. The CDR3 consists of 14 residues. Trimming stripped 7 bases from V and 7 bases from J, with 19 bases between. The CDR3 sequence is CASNSGTRSLGYTF. In DNA, the CDR3 is TGTGCCAGCAACTCCGGGACAAGGTCTCTTGGCTACACCTTC.

The rearrangement uses TRBV7-2 and TRBJ2-7; D is tentatively TRBD1 or TRBD2 (5 bases each). The CDR3 extends over 15 amino acids. Germline V CDR1 and CDR2: SGHTA, FQGNSA. Trimming shortened V by 1 base and J by 3 bases, and 13 bases separated the two germline ends. As DNA, the CDR3 is TGTGCCAGCAGCTTAGTGACGGGGCGCCTCTACGAGCAGTACTTC. Its translation is CASSLVTGRLYEQYF.

The chain has TRBV18 and TRBJ1-4; TRBD1 is a possible D gene (6 bases). Trimming shortened V by 2 bases and J by 6 bases, and 10 bases separated the two germline ends. Looked up from germline, CDR1 is KGHSH and CDR2 is LQKENI. The CDR3 has 14 residues. This CDR3 is CASSPTGSYEKLFF. The CDR3, as DNA: TGTGCCAGCTCACCAACAGGGTCTTATGAAAAACTGTTTTTT.

The J gene is TRBJ1-2, the V gene TRBV7-9; no clear D gene. V was pared by 6 bases and J by 1 base, with 12 bases between. The germline gives CDR1 SEHNR, CDR2 FQNEAQ (reference sequence). The CDR3 length is 14 residues. CDR3 residues: CASSSSGDNYGYTF. CDR3 coding DNA: TGTGCCAGCAGTTCAAGCGGGGATAACTATGGCTACACCTTC.

CDR3 nucleotides: TGTGCCAGCAGTTGGGAGCAGTTCTTC. Residues: CASSWEQFF. The V and J genes are TRBV6-4 and TRBJ2-1; D unresolved. The germline CDR1 and CDR2 sequences are MRHNA and SNTAGT. The CDR3 is 9 residues long. V was cut by 5 bases and J by 10 bases, with 3 bases left in between.

The chain is built from TRBV20-1 and TRBJ2-1, with D unclear. The CDR3 covers 11 residues. Per the germline V gene, CDR1 is DFQATT and CDR2 is SNEGSKA (reference sequence). V lost 8 bases to trimming and J lost 7 bases, with 12 bases between them. CDR3: CSLSLRNEQFF. CDR3 bases: TGCAGTCTTTCCCTAAGGAATGAGCAGTTCTTC.

The J gene is TRBJ2-4, the V gene TRBV19, with D possibly being TRBD1 or TRBD2 (6 bases each). V gave up 3 bases and J gave up 0 bases, with 15 bases separating them. The CDR3 has 17 amino acids. CDR1 and CDR2 from the germline V gene are LNHDA and SQIVND (reference sequence). CDR3 DNA: TGTGCCAGTAGTATTGGAGGAGGGGGGAGAGCCAAAAACATTCAGTACTTC. Translating gives CASSIGGGGRAKNIQYF.

This chain joins TRBV30 and TRBJ1-1; D may be TRBD1 (6 bases). V was pared by 1 base and J by 1 base, with 13 bases between. The CDR3 consists of 15 residues. The V gene's germline CDR1 is GTSNPN and CDR2 SVGIG (reference sequence). The CDR3 spells CAWSEGGWRNTEAFF. The CDR3, as DNA: TGTGCCTGGAGTGAGGGGGGCTGGAGGAACACTGAAGCTTTCTTT. Together with reference TRBV30 and TRBJ1-1, the CDR3 gives the full variable domain: SQTIHQWPATLVQPVGSPLSLECTVEGTSNPNLYWYRQAAGRGLQLLFYSVGIGQISSEVPQNLSASRPQDRQFILSSKKLLLSDSGFYLCAWSEGGWRNTEAFFGQGTRLTVV.

The chain joins TRBV19 to TRBJ1-6; TRBD1 matches at 7 bases. Germline CDR1 LNHDA, CDR2 SQIVND (reference sequence). CDR3 length: 14 residues. V lost 8 bases to trimming and J lost 4 bases; unmatched junction nucleotides: 5. Here the CDR3 reads CASGTGQYNSPLHF. Here the CDR3 DNA reads TGTGCCAGTGGGACGGGACAGTATAATTCACCCCTCCACTTT.

This chain uses TRBV6-6 with TRBJ2-2; TRBD1 agrees at 7 bases. Trimming at V came to 6 bases and at J to 4 bases, leaving 5 bases not matched to a gene. The CDR3 runs to 14 residues. Germline V lookup: CDR1 MNHNY, CDR2 SVGAGI (reference sequence). CDR3 bases: TGTGCCAGCAGGACCGGACAGGCCACCGGGGAGCTGTTTTTT. It codes for CASRTGQATGELFF.

This chain connects TRBV6-6 to TRBJ2-5; a weak D match, TRBD2 (5 bases). Trimming cost V 0 bases and J 5 bases, with 13 bases left between them. Germline V gene sequence: CDR1 MNHNY, CDR2 SVGAGI (reference sequence). The CDR3 is made up of 15 amino acids. The CDR3, as DNA: TGTGCCAGCAGTTACTCGTCGGGGATTGCCGAGACCCAGTACTTC. Translated: CASSYSSGIAETQYF.

This chain links TRBV28 with TRBJ1-4; D is unclear. CDR1 is MDHEN and CDR2 is SYDVKM in the germline V gene. Trimming removed 3 bases at V and 6 bases at J, with 11 bases between. The CDR3 is made up of 14 amino acids. CDR3 amino acids: CASSFALADEKLFF. The CDR3 DNA follows: TGTGCCAGCAGTTTCGCATTGGCCGATGAAAAACTGTTTTTT. The variable domain in full, with the rest retrieved from reference TRBV28 and TRBJ1-4, is DVKVTQSSRYLVKRTGEKVFLECVQDMDHENMFWYRQDPGLGLRLIYFSYDVKMKEKGDIPEGYSVSREKKERFSLILESASTNQTSMYLCASSFALADEKLFFGSGTQLSVL.